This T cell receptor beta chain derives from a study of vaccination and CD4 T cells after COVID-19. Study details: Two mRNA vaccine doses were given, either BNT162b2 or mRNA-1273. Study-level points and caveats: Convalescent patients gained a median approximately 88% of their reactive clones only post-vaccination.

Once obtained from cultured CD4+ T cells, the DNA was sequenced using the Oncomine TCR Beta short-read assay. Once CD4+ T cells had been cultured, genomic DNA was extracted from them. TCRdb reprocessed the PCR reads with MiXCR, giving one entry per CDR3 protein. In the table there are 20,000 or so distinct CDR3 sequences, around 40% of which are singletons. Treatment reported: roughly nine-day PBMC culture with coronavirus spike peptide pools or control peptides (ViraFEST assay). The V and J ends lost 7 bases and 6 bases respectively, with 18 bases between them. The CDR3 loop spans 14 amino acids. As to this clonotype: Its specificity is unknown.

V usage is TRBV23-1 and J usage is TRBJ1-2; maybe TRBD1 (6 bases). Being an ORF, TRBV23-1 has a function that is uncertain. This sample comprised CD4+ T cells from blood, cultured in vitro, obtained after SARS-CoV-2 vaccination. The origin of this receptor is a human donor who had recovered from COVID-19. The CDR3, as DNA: TGCGCCAGCACCCAACCACAGGGTCGTAATGGCTACACCTTC. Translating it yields CASTQPQGRNGYTF.